The source of this T cell receptor beta chain is a study of identical twins. The sample holds a few counts of this clonotype. CDR3 length: 15 amino acids. Germline V CDR1 and CDR2: SGDLS, YYNGEE. V was cut by 1 base and J by 2 bases, with 11 bases left in between. TCRdb reprocessed the 5' RACE reads with MiXCR, giving one entry per CDR3 protein. The sample includes approximately 500,000 distinct CDR3 sequences, more than 20% of them seen just once. The data also belong to a second study, concerning T cells expressing NK-cell markers. In that study: Of eight sequenced donors, seven were HCMV-seropositive and one HCMV-seronegative. Several experiments added an anti-gamma-delta TCR antibody to sort only alpha-beta TCR T cells. The CD3+CD56-NKG2C+ fraction of four donors was likewise dominated by these clonotypes.

The chain employs TRBV9 and TRBJ2-3, with D tentatively TRBD2 (5 bases). The clonotype was recovered from a woman under 30 in good health. Material for sequencing was CD4+ T cells sorted from blood. CDR3 amino acids: CASSVRMGVTDTQYF. DNA of the CDR3: TGTGCCAGCAGCGTAAGGATGGGAGTCACAGATACGCAGTATTTT.